This T cell receptor (beta chain) was retrieved from a study of shared clonotypes between healthy human individuals. Broader study findings: Some clonotypes were shared by all four sorted-subset donors, while others were not shared. The non-shared ones had lower generation probabilities than the shared ones.

Between the trimmed V and J ends, which lost 1 base and 4 bases, there was a span of 10 bases. Germline CDR1 and CDR2: MDHEN and SYDVKM. There are 14 residues in the CDR3. About this clone itself: Antigen specificity is unknown.

Naive CD8 isolation took CD45RO-negative cells positively selected for CCR7 and excluded terminally differentiated effector memory CD45RA+ cells. As processed by the authors: Owing to the provision of junction-only sequences devoid of quality scores by immunoSEQ, filtering differed. Profiled with immunoSEQ multiplex PCR; TCRdb holds only in-frame clones, not every one. V, J and clone size were drawn from that table, and D and trimming were deduced from the DNA. The top ten clones hold more than 1.5% of a sample with about 2.1 million clones, over 85% of them seen once. This chain links TRBV28 with TRBJ1-1; no clear D. The TCR was taken from a man between 18 and 35 years old in good health. Some clones in this sample may be carry-over from other donors' samples. Sequencing used naive CD8+ T cells from PBMCs. CDR3 in DNA: TGTGCCAGCAGTTTATCTGGGGAACCCACTGAAGCTTTCTTT. This sequence encodes CASSLSGEPTEAFF.